These T cell receptor beta chains were read from a single sample in a study of long-term antiretroviral therapy in people with HIV. Data came from immunoSEQ multiplex PCR; TCRdb stores just in-frame clones and leaves some out. There are 15,000 to 20,000 clones in the sample; around 79% occur only once, and roughly 6.7% lies in the top ten. The sample here was unsorted PBMCs, taken at the start of antiretroviral therapy, before treatment. Receptor source: a man aged 18 to 29 with HIV. The CDR3 runs from the conserved cysteine through the conserved F or W. The order of the fields is D gene, clone size, J gene, V gene, CDR3 DNA, CDR3 protein. D genes are given only for firm matches. The listing skips clone size in some rows; elsewhere it reads once, few, many or a size class.

d_gene: TRBD1
abundance: .
j_gene: TRBJ2-1
v_gene: TRBV14
CDR3nt: TGTGCCAGCAGCCAACCTCGGGACAGGGAAGAGCAGTTCTTC
CDR3aa: CASSQPRDREEQFF

d_gene: TRBD1
abundance: .
j_gene: TRBJ2-5
v_gene: TRBV2
CDR3nt: TGTGCCAGCATGGGACAGGGTGGCATACAAGAGACCCAGTACTTC
CDR3aa: CASMGQGGIQETQYF

d_gene: TRBD1
abundance: .
j_gene: TRBJ1-2
v_gene: TRBV28
CDR3nt: TGTGCCAGCAGTTGGGACAGGAACTATGGCTACACCTTC
CDR3aa: CASSWDRNYGYTF

d_gene: .
abundance: .
j_gene: TRBJ2-1
v_gene: TRBV30
CDR3nt: TGTGCCTGGAGTGTAGGGTCTAGCGAATACAATGAGCAGTTCTTC
CDR3aa: CAWSVGSSEYNEQFF

d_gene: TRBD2
abundance: .
j_gene: TRBJ2-7
v_gene: TRBV6-6
CDR3nt: TGTGCCAGCAGTTACTCGAGCGGGAGGGGGTACGAGCAGTACTTC
CDR3aa: CASSYSSGRGYEQYF

d_gene: TRBD1
abundance: .
j_gene: TRBJ2-3
v_gene: TRBV7-8
CDR3nt: TGTGCCAGCAGGTCTACAGGGGGCGCTGCAGATACGCAGTATTTT
CDR3aa: CASRSTGGAADTQYF

d_gene: TRBD1
abundance: .
j_gene: TRBJ2-7
v_gene: TRBV28
CDR3nt: TGTGCCAGCAGCCAACCCCACCCCAGGGGGCGGGAGCAGTACTTC
CDR3aa: CASSQPHPRGREQYF

d_gene: .
abundance: few
j_gene: TRBJ1-5
v_gene: TRBV19
CDR3nt: TGTGCCAGTAGTATATTATTGGGGGCGAATCAGCCCCAGCATTTT
CDR3aa: CASSILLGANQPQHF

d_gene: .
abundance: .
j_gene: TRBJ1-5
v_gene: TRBV15
CDR3nt: TGTGCCACCAGCAGGTACAGGGATAGCAATCAGCCCCAGCATTTT
CDR3aa: CATSRYRDSNQPQHF

d_gene: TRBD2
abundance: once
j_gene: TRBJ2-1
v_gene: TRBV11-2
CDR3nt: TGTGCCAGCAGCTCCCAAAGGACTAGGTCGGGGAGTGAGCAGTTCTTC
CDR3aa: CASSSQRTRSGSEQFF

d_gene: .
abundance: once
j_gene: TRBJ2-2
v_gene: TRBV28
CDR3nt: TGTGCCAGCAGTAAACAGTGGACTACCTTGAACACCGGGGAGCTGTTTTTT
CDR3aa: CASSKQWTTLNTGELFF

d_gene: TRBD2
abundance: .
j_gene: TRBJ2-1
v_gene: TRBV7-2
CDR3nt: TGTGCCAGCAGCTTAGTAGCGGGAGGGCCAAATGAGCAGTTCTTC
CDR3aa: CASSLVAGGPNEQFF

d_gene: .
abundance: .
j_gene: TRBJ1-2
v_gene: TRBV10-3
CDR3nt: TGTGCCATCAGTGAGTCCCTAACTGGCTACACCTTC
CDR3aa: CAISESLTGYTF

d_gene: TRBD1
abundance: .
j_gene: TRBJ2-7
v_gene: TRBV7-9
CDR3nt: TGTGCCAGCAGCCGCGGGACAGGGGTCTCCTACGAGCAGTACTTC
CDR3aa: CASSRGTGVSYEQYF

d_gene: TRBD2
abundance: .
j_gene: TRBJ2-2
v_gene: TRBV6-6
CDR3nt: TGTGCCAGCCGCCTCGGGGAGGGCGCCGGGGAGCTGTTTTTT
CDR3aa: CASRLGEGAGELFF

d_gene: .
abundance: .
j_gene: TRBJ1-2
v_gene: TRBV7-9
CDR3nt: TGTGCCAGCAGCTCATTAGCGGGCGCCGGAAATTGGGGCTACACCTTC
CDR3aa: CASSSLAGAGNWGYTF

d_gene: .
abundance: .
j_gene: TRBJ2-4
v_gene: TRBV18
CDR3nt: TGTGCCAGCTCACCAGAGGGGATCTTAGCCAAAAACATTCAGTACTTC
CDR3aa: CASSPEGILAKNIQYF

d_gene: .
abundance: .
j_gene: TRBJ2-1
v_gene: TRBV5-4
CDR3nt: TGTGCCAGCAGCGACCTTAGCTCCTACAATGAGCAGTTCTTC
CDR3aa: CASSDLSSYNEQFF

d_gene: .
abundance: .
j_gene: TRBJ1-5
v_gene: TRBV10-2
CDR3nt: TGCGCCAGCAGTGATGCGGGTACGGGGGGACAGCCCCAGCATTTT
CDR3aa: CASSDAGTGGQPQHF

d_gene: .
abundance: .
j_gene: TRBJ2-7
v_gene: TRBV6-1
CDR3nt: TGTGCCAGCAGTGACAGCATATTCTACGAGCAGTACTTC
CDR3aa: CASSDSIFYEQYF

d_gene: .
abundance: .
j_gene: TRBJ2-7
v_gene: TRBV2
CDR3nt: TGTGCCATCAGTAGCGATTTCTACGAGCAGTACTTC
CDR3aa: CAISSDFYEQYF

d_gene: TRBD1
abundance: .
j_gene: TRBJ2-2
v_gene: TRBV11-1
CDR3nt: TGTGCCAGCAGTTCGATCACAGGGGGCGCAAACACCGGGGAGCTGTTTTTT
CDR3aa: CASSSITGGANTGELFF

d_gene: TRBD2
abundance: .
j_gene: TRBJ2-1
v_gene: TRBV9
CDR3nt: TGTGCCAGCAGCGCGGGACTAGCCGATGAGCAGTTCTTC
CDR3aa: CASSAGLADEQFF

d_gene: .
abundance: .
j_gene: TRBJ1-4
v_gene: TRBV7-8
CDR3nt: TGTGCCAGCAGCTTCAGAGGAGGCTCCGAAAAACTGTTTTTT
CDR3aa: CASSFRGGSEKLFF

d_gene: .
abundance: .
j_gene: TRBJ2-7
v_gene: TRBV14
CDR3nt: TGTGCCAGCAGCCAAGAAAGAGGGTCCCACTCCTACGAGCAGTACTTC
CDR3aa: CASSQERGSHSYEQYF

d_gene: .
abundance: .
j_gene: TRBJ2-3
v_gene: TRBV19
CDR3nt: TGTGCCAGTAGTATAATGGTAGCACAAACGGATACGCAGTATTTT
CDR3aa: CASSIMVAQTDTQYF

d_gene: TRBD2
abundance: .
j_gene: TRBJ2-5
v_gene: TRBV6-6
CDR3nt: TGTGCCAGCAGAGAGACTAGCGGGAGGATCCAAGAGACCCAGTACTTC
CDR3aa: CASRETSGRIQETQYF

d_gene: TRBD2
abundance: .
j_gene: TRBJ2-4
v_gene: TRBV9
CDR3nt: TGTGCCAGCAGCGTAGGGACTAGCGGGAGGGAAAACATTCAGTACTTC
CDR3aa: CASSVGTSGRENIQYF

d_gene: TRBD2
abundance: .
j_gene: TRBJ2-7
v_gene: TRBV4-3
CDR3nt: TGCGCCAGCAGCCGAGGGTGGACTAGCGGGATCTACGAGCAGTACTTC
CDR3aa: CASSRGWTSGIYEQYF

d_gene: TRBD1
abundance: once
j_gene: TRBJ2-7
v_gene: TRBV29-1
CDR3nt: TGCAGCGCCGGGACAGGGTGGTACGAGCAGTACTTC
CDR3aa: CSAGTGWYEQYF

d_gene: .
abundance: .
j_gene: TRBJ2-2
v_gene: TRBV2
CDR3nt: TGTGCCAGCATTGATTGGCGGAGGGGATGGACCGGGGAGCTGTTTTTT
CDR3aa: CASIDWRRGWTGELFF

d_gene: .
abundance: .
j_gene: TRBJ2-6
v_gene: TRBV7-9
CDR3nt: TGTGCCAGCAGCTTCGGCAGGGGCGATCTCTCTGGGGCCAACGTCCTGACTTTC
CDR3aa: CASSFGRGDLSGANVLTF

d_gene: TRBD2
abundance: .
j_gene: TRBJ2-1
v_gene: TRBV19
CDR3nt: TGTGCCAGTACCTCGGGACTAGCGGGAGGTCTTGAGCAGTTCTTC
CDR3aa: CASTSGLAGGLEQFF

d_gene: .
abundance: .
j_gene: TRBJ2-7
v_gene: TRBV4-2
CDR3nt: TGTGCCAGCAGCCCCGTGGGAGCCTACGAGCAGTACTTC
CDR3aa: CASSPVGAYEQYF

d_gene: TRBD2
abundance: .
j_gene: TRBJ2-3
v_gene: TRBV7-3
CDR3nt: TGTGCCAGCAGCTCCATAGCGGGAGGTCCCCCCGATACGCAGTATTTT
CDR3aa: CASSSIAGGPPDTQYF

d_gene: .
abundance: .
j_gene: TRBJ2-5
v_gene: TRBV18
CDR3nt: TGTGCCAGCTCACCGGCAGACGAGACCCAGTACTTC
CDR3aa: CASSPADETQYF

d_gene: .
abundance: .
j_gene: TRBJ2-7
v_gene: TRBV7-8
CDR3nt: TGTGCCAGCAGCTTAGCCGGGGCCCTCGAGCAGTACTTC
CDR3aa: CASSLAGALEQYF

d_gene: TRBD2
abundance: .
j_gene: TRBJ2-5
v_gene: TRBV7-9
CDR3nt: TGTGCCAGCAGCTCCCCGACTAGCGGCCTGACCCAGTACTTC
CDR3aa: CASSSPTSGLTQYF

d_gene: TRBD2
abundance: .
j_gene: TRBJ2-3
v_gene: TRBV4-1
CDR3nt: TGCGCCAGCAGCCTAGTAGCGGGAGTCACAGATACGCAGTATTTT
CDR3aa: CASSLVAGVTDTQYF

d_gene: .
abundance: .
j_gene: TRBJ2-7
v_gene: TRBV6-1
CDR3nt: TGTGCCAGCAGTTTCCGGGCACCGCATAGTTACGAGCAGTACTTC
CDR3aa: CASSFRAPHSYEQYF

d_gene: TRBD1
abundance: .
j_gene: TRBJ1-2
v_gene: TRBV7-2
CDR3nt: TGTGCCAGCAGCCAGGACAGGATCAGACATAACTATGGCTACACCTTC
CDR3aa: CASSQDRIRHNYGYTF

d_gene: TRBD1
abundance: .
j_gene: TRBJ1-3
v_gene: TRBV7-9
CDR3nt: TGTGCCAGCAGCTGGACAGGGTCCTCTGGAAACACCATATATTTT
CDR3aa: CASSWTGSSGNTIYF

d_gene: TRBD2
abundance: .
j_gene: TRBJ2-3
v_gene: TRBV5-4
CDR3nt: TGTGCCAGCAGCTTGGTCCTACTAGCGGGAGTGGATACGCAGTATTTT
CDR3aa: CASSLVLLAGVDTQYF

d_gene: TRBD2
abundance: .
j_gene: TRBJ2-7
v_gene: TRBV11-2
CDR3nt: TGTGCCAGCAGCTTGCAGTCTAGCGGGAGGGCCATGCAGTACTTC
CDR3aa: CASSLQSSGRAMQYF

d_gene: .
abundance: .
j_gene: TRBJ2-1
v_gene: TRBV5-4
CDR3nt: TGTGCCAGCAGCCCCTCGGTAGGGGGCAATGAGCAGTTCTTC
CDR3aa: CASSPSVGGNEQFF

d_gene: .
abundance: .
j_gene: TRBJ1-5
v_gene: TRBV21-1
CDR3nt: TGTGCCAGCCGAACTCTCATCGTTCTAGAGGGTAATCAGCCCCAGCATTTT
CDR3aa: CASRTLIVLEGNQPQHF

d_gene: .
abundance: .
j_gene: TRBJ2-3
v_gene: TRBV29-1
CDR3nt: TGCAGCGTTGACTTCCGCGATACGCAGTATTTT
CDR3aa: CSVDFRDTQYF

d_gene: TRBD2
abundance: once
j_gene: TRBJ2-1
v_gene: TRBV7-9
CDR3nt: TGTGCCAGCAGCCAACCGGGACTAGCTAACAATGAGCAGTTCTTC
CDR3aa: CASSQPGLANNEQFF

d_gene: .
abundance: .
j_gene: TRBJ1-1
v_gene: TRBV5-6
CDR3nt: TGTGCCAGCAGCAGGACCCTACTGGAATCCGAGGGGGGTGAAGCTTTCTTT
CDR3aa: CASSRTLLESEGGEAFF

d_gene: TRBD2
abundance: .
j_gene: TRBJ2-3
v_gene: TRBV5-6
CDR3nt: TGTGCCAGCAGCCCCCGAGCTCCCCGGGGGGCAGATACGCAGTATTTT
CDR3aa: CASSPRAPRGADTQYF

d_gene: .
abundance: medium-sized
j_gene: TRBJ2-5
v_gene: TRBV28
CDR3nt: TGTGCCAGCATCGGGCAAGAGACCCAGTACTTC
CDR3aa: CASIGQETQYF

d_gene: .
abundance: .
j_gene: TRBJ2-2
v_gene: TRBV7-2
CDR3nt: TGTGCCAGCAGCTTAGTACTGACGAACACCGGGGAGCTGTTTTTT
CDR3aa: CASSLVLTNTGELFF

d_gene: .
abundance: .
j_gene: TRBJ1-1
v_gene: TRBV5-1
CDR3nt: TGCGCCAGCAGCTTGAGAACAGGGAACACTGAAGCTTTCTTT
CDR3aa: CASSLRTGNTEAFF

d_gene: TRBD1
abundance: .
j_gene: TRBJ2-1
v_gene: TRBV19
CDR3nt: TGTGCCACCCAACCCCCGGGACAGAGGCGCCTATACAATGAGCAGTTCTTC
CDR3aa: CATQPPGQRRLYNEQFF

d_gene: TRBD1
abundance: .
j_gene: TRBJ2-1
v_gene: TRBV27
CDR3nt: TGTGCCAGCAGTTTATCGGGTGGGCCGGGACAGGGGGAGTTCTTC
CDR3aa: CASSLSGGPGQGEFF

d_gene: .
abundance: .
j_gene: TRBJ2-3
v_gene: TRBV6-5
CDR3nt: TGTGCCAGCAGTTACCAGTGGAGCCAAGATACGCAGTATTTT
CDR3aa: CASSYQWSQDTQYF

d_gene: .
abundance: .
j_gene: TRBJ2-6
v_gene: TRBV10-3
CDR3nt: TGTGCCATCAGAACCGATTCTGGGGCCAACGTCCTGACTTTC
CDR3aa: CAIRTDSGANVLTF